This T cell receptor beta chain was obtained from a study of cytomegalovirus exposure and HLA in healthy donors. Germline CDR1 SGHRS, CDR2 YFSETQ. This CDR3 has 17 residues. V was pared by 0 bases and J by 1 base, with 3 bases of the junction left unmatched. A multiplex PCR was run with 60 Vbeta primers and 13 Jbeta primers. Clones were read by immunoSEQ multiplex PCR, and TCRdb kept only the in-frame ones, dropping some. This table has roughly 50,000 clones, about 77% appearing once. This clone was counted once. Source material: PBMCs. The sequence derives from a man aged 30 to 39 in good health and CMV-seropositive. The chain recombines TRBV5-1 with TRBJ2-2; 10 positions agree with TRBD2. The chain's CDR3 is CASSLAGLAQNTGELFF. In DNA form, the CDR3 reads TGCGCCAGCAGCTTGGCGGGACTAGCGCAGAACACCGGGGAGCTGTTTTTT.